This T cell receptor beta chain came from a study of blood T cells in healthy people across ages. About the research overall: Template switching retrieved approximately one barcoded beta molecule for each two T cells.

The CDR3 has 13 amino acids. CDR1 DFQATT and CDR2 SNEGSKA come from the germline V gene (reference sequence). V lost 3 bases, J lost 6 bases, and 6 bases stayed unmatched. A J-beta primer mix and a sample-barcoded 5' primer were used in a second PCR of about 7 to 11 cycles. A template-switch adaptor that had 12 random nucleotides put a tag on each cDNA molecule. TCRdb processed the 5' RACE reads anew with MiXCR; each CDR3 protein has one entry. The sample shows about 1.1 million distinct CDR3 sequences, roughly two fifths of them seen only once. As concerns this clonotype: Its antigen is unidentified.

General study results and limits: PBMCs went unsorted, and a conclusive naive versus antigen-experienced comparison was therefore prevented.

Specimen: blood. V usage is TRBV20-1 and J usage is TRBJ1-1, with 8 bases matching TRBD1. The sequence derives from a man younger than 30 in good health. The CDR3 protein is CSARDRDRPEAFF. The CDR3, as DNA: TGCAGTGCTAGGGACAGGGATAGGCCTGAAGCTTTCTTT.